Below, 17 T cell receptor beta chains from the same sample are listed, as sequenced in a study of cytomegalovirus exposure and HLA in healthy donors. This PCR relied on a set of 60 Vbeta primers and 13 Jbeta primers. The repertoire was sequenced with immunoSEQ multiplex PCR; TCRdb's copy has only in-frame clones and lacks some. In the table there are some 190,000 clones, over 80% of which are singletons. The sample consisted of PBMCs. Receptor source: a girl aged 10 to 17 in good health and CMV-seropositive.

Points on this clone: Additional DNA sequences in this sample encode the identical CDR3. The V and J genes are TRBV4-3 and TRBJ2-3, with 8 bases fitting TRBD2. CDR1 is LGHNA, CDR2 YSLEER, per germline. CDR3 size: 15 residues. Trimming took 0 bases from V and 2 from J; bases not matched to a gene: 1. The CDR3 DNA is TGCGCCAGCAGCCAAGATAGCGGGAACACAGATACGCAGTATTTT. Translated: CASSQDSGNTDTQYF.

CDR3 sequence reads: CASSEFSGGPVEQYF. DNA for the CDR3: TGTGCCAGCAGTGAATTTTCAGGAGGGCCGGTGGAGCAGTACTTC. This chain links TRBV25-1 with TRBJ2-7; tentative D call: TRBD2 (6 bases). The germline V gene has CDR1 MGHDK and CDR2 SYGVNS. The CDR3 spans 15 residues. Trimming stripped 1 base from V and 7 bases from J, with 17 bases between.

The CDR3 DNA reads TGTGCCTGGAGTGTACAAGCGGTTGAGCAGTTCTTC. Translated, it gives CAWSVQAVEQFF. The chain carries TRBV30 and TRBJ2-1, with a weak D call TRBD2 (5 bases). Per germline, CDR1 GTSNPN and CDR2 SVGIG (reference sequence). V was clipped by 0 bases and J by 9 bases, with 9 bases between them. This CDR3 is built from 12 residues.

The chain carries TRBV10-2 and TRBJ2-7, with D tentatively TRBD1 (6 bases). There are 16 residues in the CDR3. Trimming left V 2 bases short and J 0 bases short, with 14 bases between. Germline V gene lookup returns CDR1 WSHSY and CDR2 SAAADI. This chain's CDR3 is CASSERWTESSYEQYF. The CDR3 DNA sequence: TGCGCCAGCAGTGAGCGTTGGACAGAGAGCTCCTACGAGCAGTACTTC.

V usage is TRBV5-6 and J usage is TRBJ2-1, with 11 bases identical to TRBD2. Germline V gene sequence: CDR1 SGHDT, CDR2 YYEEEE. The CDR3 length is 18 residues. J lost 5 bases, V lost 1 base, and 11 bases had no gene match. The CDR3 reads CASSLPTGVAGGDNEQFF. The CDR3 region has the DNA TGTGCCAGCAGCTTGCCGACCGGTGTAGCGGGAGGGGACAATGAGCAGTTCTTC.

In its sample, this clone was seen once. The chain couples TRBV7-9 to TRBJ1-1; D is possibly TRBD1 (6 bases). From germline, CDR1 is SEHNR and CDR2 FQNEAQ (reference sequence). CDR3 length: 15 residues. The V end was cut by 5 bases, the J end by 4 bases, with 17 bases between. The CDR3 DNA sequence: TGTGCCAGCAGCCCGAGGCGTGGGGGCGGCACTGAAGCTTTCTTT. This gives the protein CASSPRRGGGTEAFF.

This clone was recorded only once. The chain has TRBV6-4 and TRBJ2-3, with D perhaps TRBD2 (6 bases). Germline CDR1 reads MRHNA; CDR2 reads SNTAGT. Deletions cut 3 bases from V and 2 bases from J, with 9 bases between. This CDR3 contains 14 residues. The CDR3 reads CASSEWRDTDTQYF. CDR3 nucleotide sequence: TGTGCCAGCAGTGAGTGGAGGGACACAGATACGCAGTATTTT.

The chain recombines TRBV29-1 with TRBJ2-7; TRBD1 matches at 7 bases. V lost 6 bases and J lost 2; bases outside the gene matches: 7. This CDR3 comprises 13 residues. Germline lookup yields CDR1 SQVTM and CDR2 ANQGSEA. CDR3 amino acids: CSVLRQGTYEQYF. Here the CDR3 DNA reads TGCAGCGTCTTGAGACAGGGAACCTACGAGCAGTACTTC.

This clone was seen just once. This chain uses TRBV7-2 with TRBJ2-7; tentative D call: TRBD1 (8 bases). The CDR3 has 13 amino acids. Germline CDR1 and CDR2: SGHTA and FQGNSA. V dropped 5 bases and J dropped 7 bases, with 15 bases sitting between them. The CDR3 nucleotides read TGTGCCAGCAGCGCCAACAGGGGGGGGGAGCAGTACTTC. It encodes CASSANRGGEQYF. Looking up the rest from reference TRBV7-2 and TRBJ2-7 gives the full variable domain: GAGVSQSPSNKVTEKGKDVELRCDPISGHTALYWYRQSLGQGLEFLIYFQGNSAPDKSGLPSDRFSAERTGGSVSTLTIQRTQQEDSAVYLCASSANRGGEQYFGPGTRLTVT.

This chain joins TRBV4-1 and TRBJ2-3, with TRBD2 as a possible D gene (6 bases). CDR3 length: 15 residues. The germline V and J ends were trimmed by 3 bases and 4 bases, with 14 bases remaining between them. CDR1 MGHRA and CDR2 YSYEKL come from the germline V gene. The CDR3 nucleotides read TGCGCCAGCAGCCATCCCAGCGGGTACGCAGATACGCAGTATTTT. Its protein product is CASSHPSGYADTQYF.

The V and J genes are TRBV6-5 and TRBJ1-1, with 9 bases fitting TRBD1. Trimming cost V 5 bases and J 5 bases; bases outside gene matches: 6. This CDR3 spans 14 amino acids. Germline CDR1 is MNHEY and CDR2 is SVGAGI. The CDR3 spells CASSPGTGLTEAFF. The CDR3, as DNA: TGTGCCAGCAGTCCCGGGACAGGGTTGACTGAAGCTTTCTTT.

The chain has TRBV5-8 and TRBJ1-3, with a tentative D call TRBD1 (6 bases). This CDR3 is 16 amino acids long. The V gene's germline CDR1 is SGHTS and CDR2 YDEGEE. The V end was cut by 0 bases, the J end by 0 bases, with 10 bases between. The CDR3: CASSLEQGSSGNTIYF. In DNA form, the CDR3 reads TGTGCCAGCAGCTTGGAACAGGGAAGCTCTGGAAACACCATATATTTT.

The sample holds one count of this clone. V and J are TRBV27 and TRBJ2-2; 9 bases are shared with TRBD1. Germline loops: CDR1 MNHEY, CDR2 SMNVEV (reference sequence). CDR3 length: 17 residues. V was clipped by 6 bases and J by 2 bases; unmatched bases: 10. The CDR3 coding sequence is TGTGCCAGCAGCCACGTCCCGGGACAGGGCAACACCGGGGAGCTGTTTTTT. Translating gives CASSHVPGQGNTGELFF.

The chain links TRBV2 to TRBJ1-1, with 7 bases fitting TRBD1. The CDR3 covers 14 residues. The germline CDR1 and CDR2 sequences are SNHLY and FYNNEI. V gave up 3 bases and J gave up 0 bases; unmatched junction bases: 1. The CDR3 nucleotides read TGTGCCAGCAGTGAGGGACAGTTGAACACTGAAGCTTTCTTT. Its translation: CASSEGQLNTEAFF.

This sequence joins TRBV5-1 and TRBJ2-5; TRBD1 aligns across 7 bases. V shed 1 base, J shed 1 base, and the junction held 4 bases outside the gene matches. The length of the CDR3 is 15 residues. Germline V gene sequence: CDR1 SGHRS, CDR2 YFSETQ. CDR3 sequence reads: CASSLFRDSQETQYF. The CDR3 coding sequence is TGCGCCAGCAGCTTGTTCCGGGACAGCCAAGAGACCCAGTACTTC. Complete variable domain (other parts from reference TRBV5-1 and TRBJ2-5): KAGVTQTPRYLIKTRGQQVTLSCSPISGHRSVSWYQQTPGQGLQFLFEYFSETQRNKGNFPGRFSGRQFSNSRSEMNVSTLELGDSALYLCASSLFRDSQETQYFGPGTRLLVL.

This clone was seen just once. This chain uses TRBV27 with TRBJ2-3; possibly TRBD1 for D (6 bases). V lost 3 bases to trimming and J lost 4 bases, with 8 bases between them. This CDR3 region has 13 residues. Germline loops: CDR1 MNHEY, CDR2 SMNVEV (reference sequence). CDR3 bases: TGTGCCAGCAGTTTTCAGGGGTCAGATACGCAGTATTTT. This translates into CASSFQGSDTQYF.

The gene calls are TRBV28 and TRBJ1-5, with a possible D match to TRBD1 (5 bases). V was trimmed by 7 bases and J by 8 bases, leaving 12 bases between them. This CDR3 is 12 amino acids long. Germline-derived CDR1 and CDR2 are MDHEN and SYDVKM. CDR3: CASTGLREPQHF. As DNA, the CDR3 is TGTGCCAGCACCGGCCTCAGGGAGCCCCAGCATTTT.